A selection of T cell receptor beta chains follows, all from one sample in a study of blood T cell repertoires in COVID-19. The protocol was immunoSEQ multiplex PCR, while the TCRdb copy is restricted to in-frame clones and leaves out a portion. This sample has a few hundred thousand clones; about 89% occur once, and the top ten carry roughly an eighth. Sequencing was performed on peripheral blood. Receptors originate from a woman in her fifties or sixties with acute or convalescent COVID-19. Both conserved end residues are part of each CDR3. The order of the fields is D gene, J gene, V gene, clone size, CDR3 protein, CDR3 DNA. A D gene is named only where the DNA matches it firmly. Part of the rows lack a size; the others show once, few, many or a class for expanded clones.

.,TRBJ1-5,TRBV28,.,CASSPSKGSNQPQHF,TGTGCCAGCAGTCCCTCTAAGGGGAGCAATCAGCCCCAGCATTTT
.,TRBJ1-1,TRBV27,.,CASSLSNGLNEAFF,TGTGCCAGCAGTTTATCGAACGGGTTGAATGAAGCTTTCTTT
TRBD1,TRBJ2-7,TRBV3-1/TRBV3-2,.,CASSLSAGQGEQYF,TGTGCCAGCAGCCTTTCGGCTGGACAGGGCGAGCAGTACTTC
.,TRBJ2-1,TRBV24-1,.,CATSDFGRKQFF,TGTGCCACCAGTGATTTTGGGAGAAAGCAGTTCTTC
TRBD1,TRBJ2-1,TRBV7-3,.,CASSLDRGQYNEQFF,TGTGCCAGCAGCTTAGACAGGGGGCAGTACAATGAGCAGTTCTTC
TRBD1,TRBJ1-2,TRBV4-1,.,CASSQDLQGIYGYTF,TGCGCCAGCAGCCAAGATTTACAGGGGATCTATGGCTACACCTTC
.,TRBJ1-1,TRBV12-3/TRBV12-4,.,CASSSLRGTEAFF,TGTGCCAGCAGTTCCCTCCGGGGGACTGAAGCTTTCTTT
TRBD1,TRBJ1-1,TRBV28,.,CASSSQGDTEAFF,TGTGCCAGCAGTTCACAGGGGGACACTGAAGCTTTCTTT
TRBD2,TRBJ2-1,TRBV24-1,.,CATSDSGRAANEQFF,TGTGCCACCAGTGATAGCGGGAGGGCCGCTAATGAGCAGTTCTTC
TRBD2,TRBJ2-5,TRBV7-2,.,CASSLGGGAAETQYF,TGTGCCAGCAGCTTAGGCGGGGGGGCCGCGGAGACCCAGTACTTC
.,TRBJ2-1,TRBV19,.,CASSVSDHEQFF,TGTGCCAGTAGTGTTAGCGATCATGAGCAGTTCTTC
.,TRBJ2-3,TRBV6-5,once,CASSYARGGDTQYF,TGTGCCAGCAGTTACGCGAGGGGAGGAGATACGCAGTATTTT
.,TRBJ2-3,TRBV19,.,CASQPPGSADTQYF,TGTGCCAGTCAACCCCCGGGGAGCGCAGATACGCAGTATTTT
.,TRBJ2-6,TRBV5-6,.,CASSLSNGGRASGANVLTF,TGTGCCAGCAGCTTGAGTAATGGGGGCAGGGCCTCTGGGGCCAACGTCCTGACTTTC
TRBD1,TRBJ1-2,TRBV7-2,.,CASSSDRASGYTF,TGTGCCAGCAGCTCGGACAGGGCCAGTGGCTACACCTTC
TRBD2,TRBJ2-1,TRBV28,.,CASSLSSGGVGEQFF,TGTGCCAGCAGTTTATCATCGGGGGGTGTCGGTGAGCAGTTCTTC
TRBD1,TRBJ1-4,TRBV5-1,.,CASSRGQATNEKLFF,TGCGCCAGCAGCCGAGGACAGGCAACTAATGAAAAACTGTTTTTT
TRBD1,TRBJ2-5,TRBV5-1,.,CASKPEGRGTGRETQYF,TGCGCCAGCAAACCCGAGGGAAGGGGGACAGGGCGAGAGACCCAGTACTTC
.,TRBJ1-2,TRBV28,.,CASSLGADNYGYTF,TGTGCCAGCAGTTTAGGGGCGGATAACTATGGCTACACCTTC
TRBD1,TRBJ1-4,TRBV20-1,.,CSASSLQGRGEKLFF,TGCAGTGCTAGTTCCCTACAGGGGAGAGGTGAAAAACTGTTTTTT
.,TRBJ2-2,TRBV5-8,.,CASSRQGTTGELFF,TGTGCCAGCAGCCGTCAGGGGACCACCGGGGAGCTGTTTTTT
TRBD1,TRBJ1-1,TRBV6-2/TRBV6-3,.,CASSWGGTGGVEAFF,TGTGCCAGCAGTTGGGGAGGGACAGGGGGGGTTGAAGCTTTCTTT
.,TRBJ1-3,TRBV6-1,.,CASSEALPGGVTGNTIYF,TGTGCCAGCAGTGAAGCGCTTCCCGGGGGTGTTACTGGAAACACCATATATTTT
.,TRBJ2-7,TRBV2,.,CARGGGPYEQYF,TGTGCCAGAGGGGGTGGCCCCTACGAGCAGTACTTC
.,TRBJ1-2,TRBV7-2,few,CASSPSPQGVNGYTF,TGTGCCAGCAGCCCCTCGCCACAGGGAGTCAATGGCTACACCTTC
TRBD2,TRBJ2-7,TRBV25-1,.,CASNRGVNYEQYF,TGTGCCAGCAACCGGGGGGTAAACTACGAGCAGTACTTC
TRBD1,TRBJ1-6,TRBV6-4,.,CASSDSPTGGGSPLHF,TGTGCCAGCAGTGACTCGCCAACAGGGGGTGGTTCACCCCTCCACTTT
.,TRBJ2-7,TRBV5-5,.,CASSSTGNEQYF,TGTGCCAGCAGCAGTACAGGGAACGAGCAGTACTTC
.,TRBJ1-6,TRBV2,.,CASSAGSYNSPLHF,TGTGCCAGCAGTGCAGGCTCCTATAATTCACCCCTCCACTTT
.,TRBJ1-2,TRBV7-2,few,CASSFTPERKGNYGYTF,TGTGCCAGCAGCTTCACCCCAGAACGAAAGGGGAACTATGGCTACACCTTC
TRBD2,TRBJ2-1,TRBV6-2/TRBV6-3,few,CASSYSGRGGFYEQFF,TGTGCCAGCAGTTACTCAGGGCGGGGGGGCTTTTATGAGCAGTTCTTC
.,TRBJ2-3,TRBV11-2,.,CASSSSRADTQYF,TGTGCCAGCAGCTCTAGTCGGGCAGATACGCAGTATTTT
TRBD2,TRBJ2-1,TRBV5-1,once,CASKSTSGSGYEQFF,TGCGCCAGTAAGTCGACTAGCGGGAGTGGGTATGAGCAGTTCTTC
TRBD2,TRBJ2-7,TRBV5-4,many,CASSLSGASYEQYF,TGTGCCAGCAGCTTAAGCGGGGCCTCCTACGAGCAGTACTTC
.,TRBJ1-5,TRBV6-5,.,CASRTGYDQPQHF,TGTGCCAGCAGGACAGGATATGATCAGCCCCAGCATTTT
TRBD1,TRBJ2-1,TRBV2,.,CASSEPWGQGGEDEQFF,TGTGCCAGCAGTGAGCCCTGGGGACAGGGTGGGGAGGATGAGCAGTTCTTC
TRBD2,TRBJ2-1,TRBV9,once,CASSVEERGSYNEQFF,TGTGCCAGCAGCGTAGAAGAGCGGGGGTCCTACAATGAGCAGTTCTTC
TRBD2,TRBJ2-3,TRBV5-1,.,CASSLALTSGVRDTQYF,TGCGCCAGCAGCTTGGCCTTGACTAGCGGGGTGAGAGATACGCAGTATTTT
.,TRBJ1-4,TRBV6-1,.,CASRGPGAVREKLFF,TGTGCCAGCAGAGGACCAGGGGCAGTAAGGGAAAAACTGTTTTTT
TRBD1,TRBJ2-3,TRBV6-2/TRBV6-3,.,CASSYSDRAGDTQYF,TGTGCCAGCAGTTACAGCGACAGGGCTGGAGATACGCAGTATTTT
TRBD1,TRBJ1-5,TRBV18,.,CASSPTQGAIQPQHF,TGTGCCAGCTCACCCACGCAGGGGGCCATTCAGCCCCAGCATTTT
.,TRBJ2-3,TRBV7-9,few,CASSLGASSTDTQYF,TGTGCCAGCAGCTTGGGGGCCTCAAGCACAGATACGCAGTATTTT
TRBD1,TRBJ1-2,TRBV12-3/TRBV12-4,.,CASRTGGSYGYTF,TGTGCCAGCAGGACAGGGGGCAGCTATGGCTACACCTTC
.,TRBJ1-1,TRBV27,.,CASSHKLNTEAFF,TGTGCCAGCAGCCACAAATTGAACACTGAAGCTTTCTTT
TRBD2,TRBJ2-2,TRBV7-3,.,CASSTDGGAPGELFF,TGTGCCAGCAGCACCGACGGGGGGGCGCCCGGGGAGCTGTTTTTT
.,TRBJ2-7,TRBV6-5,.,CASSPSIDREQYF,TGTGCCAGCAGTCCCTCAATAGACAGGGAGCAGTACTTC
TRBD2,TRBJ2-3,TRBV7-2,once,CASSRTSGVGTDTQYF,TGTGCCAGCAGCCGGACTAGCGGAGTCGGCACAGATACGCAGTATTTT
TRBD2,TRBJ2-3,TRBV13,.,CASSLGGTSGGMTDTQYF,TGTGCCAGCAGCTTAGGAGGGACTAGCGGGGGGATGACAGATACGCAGTATTTT
TRBD2,TRBJ2-7,TRBV6-5,.,CASNTGTSGFHEQYF,TGTGCCAGCAATACCGGGACTAGCGGGTTCCACGAGCAGTACTTC